The 6 T cell receptor beta chains below come from one sample, sequenced in a study of CD8+ T cells in alopecia areata. This sample's treatment: oral pan-JAK inhibitor, 5-10 mg twice daily. cDNA serving as the sequencing template came from extracted, reverse transcribed RNA. The repertoire was sequenced with immunoSEQ multiplex PCR; TCRdb's copy has only in-frame clones and lacks some. The table shows a few hundred thousand clones, with about 57% occurring only once. This material consisted of CD4+ T cells sorted from blood, taken at week 4, from a patient treated with tofacitinib. Source of these receptors: a human donor with alopecia areata.

Only a few counts were recorded for this clone. This chain links TRBV18 with TRBJ1-1; D perhaps matches TRBD1 (5 bases). CDR3 length: 15 amino acids. Germline CDR1 is KGHSH and CDR2 is LQKENI. Trimming removed 0 bases from V and 6 bases from J, with 14 bases in between. CDR3 bases: TGTGCCAGCTCACCACCGGGACTTTCTCACCCTGAAGCTTTCTTT. It is translated as CASSPPGLSHPEAFF.

This rearrangement joins TRBV5-6 to TRBJ1-5, with 9 bases identical to TRBD1. The CDR3 totals 14 residues. Germline V gene sequence: CDR1 SGHDT, CDR2 YYEEEE. The J segment lost 4 bases and the V segment lost 3 bases, leaving 2 bases of the junction unmatched. The CDR3: CASSSGQGNQPQHF. In DNA, the CDR3 is TGTGCCAGCAGCTCAGGACAGGGGAATCAGCCCCAGCATTTT.

V and J are TRBV29-1 and TRBJ2-7; D may correspond to TRBD1 or TRBD2 (5 bases each). This CDR3 has 11 amino acids. V was cut by 4 bases and J by 5 bases, with 9 bases left in between. Germline CDR1 reads SQVTM; CDR2 reads ANQGSEA. The CDR3 sequence: CSVGGGDEQYF. Written as DNA, the CDR3 is TGCAGCGTTGGTGGGGGTGACGAGCAGTACTTC.

The chain links TRBV9 to TRBJ2-1, with 8 bases matching TRBD2. Germline loops: CDR1 SGDLS, CDR2 YYNGEE. With V trimmed by 2 bases and J by 7 bases, 8 bases remained unmatched. CDR3 size: 15 residues. CDR3 nucleotide sequence: TGTGCCAGCAGCGTTAGCGGGACCAGAGTGAATGAGCAGTTCTTC. It codes for CASSVSGTRVNEQFF.

This clone has just a few counts. The V and J genes are TRBV10-3 and TRBJ2-6, with 11 positions matching TRBD1. The CDR3 sequence is 16 residues long. CDR1 is ENHRY and CDR2 is SYGVKD in the germline V gene. After removal of 11 bases from V and 0 bases from J, the junction contained 6 bases not matched to a gene. This CDR3 reads CAVGQGVLSGANVLTF. As DNA, the CDR3 is TGTGCCGTGGGACAGGGGGTTCTCTCTGGGGCCAACGTCCTGACTTTC.

The rearrangement links TRBV2 to TRBJ2-6; TRBD1 matches 7 bases. CDR3 length equals 17 residues. Germline assignment: CDR1 SNHLY and CDR2 FYNNEI. V was pared by 6 bases and J by 0 bases, with 8 bases of the junction left unmatched. The CDR3 sequence: CASSITGDHSGANVLTF. In DNA, the CDR3 is TGTGCCAGCAGCATAACAGGGGACCACTCTGGGGCCAACGTCCTGACTTTC.